The next 14 T cell receptor beta chains were all read from a single sample in a study of CD8 T cells in Susac syndrome. Random hexamers primed reverse transcription of about 0.45 to 1 ug RNA. In TCRdb, the immunoSEQ multiplex PCR reads were re-called with MiXCR into one record per CDR3 protein. The profile covers 100,000 to 150,000 distinct CDR3 sequences, with approximately 95% appearing a single time and more than 0.25% taken by the ten largest. Sequenced sample: CD8+ T cells from PBMCs. The receptor set was obtained from a human donor with multiple sclerosis.

The V gene is TRBV10-3, the J gene TRBJ2-7, with D perhaps TRBD2 (6 bases). Trimming took off 0 bases at V and 2 bases at J, with 11 bases between the two ends. Germline V gene data show CDR1 as ENHRY and CDR2 as SYGVKD. This CDR3 comprises 15 residues. CDR3 coding DNA: TGTGCCATCAGTGAGTCGAAATCGGGAGCCTACGAGCAGTACGTC. This translates into CAISESKSGAYEQYV.

This sequence joins TRBV9 and TRBJ2-5, with D tentatively TRBD1 or TRBD2 (5 bases each). Germline V lookup: CDR1 SGDLS, CDR2 YYNGEE. Trimming pared 3 bases from V and 5 bases from J, leaving 17 bases between. CDR3 size: 15 residues. The CDR3 DNA is TGTGCCAGCAGCGAAGGGGATGGGGGAATGGAGACCCAGTACTTC. It specifies CASSEGDGGMETQYF.

This clonotype occurred once. This chain links TRBV7-6 with TRBJ2-7; TRBD1 aligns across 9 bases. Per germline, CDR1 SGHVS and CDR2 FNYEAQ. V lost 6 bases to trimming and J lost 2 bases; unmatched junction nucleotides: 8. This CDR3 has 15 residues. CDR3 nucleotides: TGTGCCAGCAGATTGCGGGACAGGGATCCCTACGAGCAGTACTTC. This codes for CASRLRDRDPYEQYF.

This clonotype was detected only once. The genes are TRBV13 and TRBJ2-7; 9 bases agree with TRBD2. The CDR3 runs 16 residues. Germline V gives CDR1 PRHDT, CDR2 FYEKMQ (reference sequence). V lost 5 bases, J lost 2 bases, and 10 bases stayed unmatched. CDR3 nucleotides: TGTGCCAGCAGCATCGGAGGGTCTAGCGGGGCCTACGAGCAGTACGTC. Translated: CASSIGGSSGAYEQYV.

This clonotype was recorded only once. J is TRBJ2-5 and V is TRBV12-3 or TRBV12-4; D not certain. Trimming took 2 bases from V and 1 from J, leaving 5 bases between them. This CDR3 is built from 13 residues. CDR3 coding DNA: TGTGCCAGCAGTTTACGACCCCAAGAGACCCAGTACTTC. Translating it yields CASSLRPQETQYF.

Comment on this clonotype: The junction differs from germline at one of its ends, possibly a read error. V gene TRBV9 combines with J gene TRBJ1-1, with 7 bases matching TRBD1. Germline-derived CDR1 and CDR2 are SGDLS and YYNGEE. This CDR3 has 15 residues. The CDR3 here is CASSEEGASYTEVFF. The CDR3 coding sequence is TGTGCCAGCAGCGAGGAGGGGGCTTCGTACACTGAAGTTTTCTTT. The full variable domain, rest sourced from reference TRBV9 and TRBJ1-1, is DSGVTQTPKHLITATGQRVTLRCSPRSGDLSVYWYQQSLDQGLQFLIQYYNGEERAKGNILERFSAQQFPDLHSELNLSSLELGDSALYFCASSEEGASYTEVFFGQGTRLTVV.

The gene calls are TRBV19 and TRBJ1-2; TRBD1 might be the D (6 bases). V was trimmed by 6 bases and J by 4 bases, leaving 15 bases between them. There are 14 residues in the CDR3. Per the germline V gene, CDR1 is LNHDA and CDR2 is SQIVND (reference sequence). This CDR3 is CASRVPGGAYGYTF. CDR3 nucleotide sequence: TGTGCCAGTAGAGTACCCGGGGGGGCCTATGGCTACACCTTC.

The chain combines TRBV12-3 or TRBV12-4 with TRBJ2-7; tentative D call: TRBD2 (6 bases). The CDR3 has 14 amino acids. V was trimmed by 3 bases and J by 2 bases, leaving 11 bases between them. The CDR3 protein is CASSLGGDPYEQYF. CDR3 in DNA: TGTGCCAGCAGTTTGGGCGGGGACCCCTACGAGCAGTACTTC.

The chain uses TRBV20-1 and TRBJ2-4; no clear D gene. This CDR3 has 14 amino acids. Trimming cost V 0 bases and J 1 base, with 7 bases left between them. The germline V gene has CDR1 DFQATT and CDR2 SNEGSKA (reference sequence). The chain's CDR3 is CSARDRVAKNIQYF. The CDR3 DNA reads TGCAGTGCTAGAGATAGGGTTGCCAAAAACATTCAGTACTTC.

This chain links TRBV9 with TRBJ1-1; D gene unclear. Germline CDR1 and CDR2: SGDLS and YYNGEE. This CDR3 region has 13 residues. Trimming left V 4 bases short and J 5 bases short, with 12 bases between. In nucleotides, the CDR3 is TGTGCCAGCAGCCCGGACTCGAGTACTGAAGCTTTCTTT. It codes for CASSPDSSTEAFF.

This clonotype is a singleton in its sample. V usage is TRBV12-5 and J usage is TRBJ1-5, with TRBD1 as a possible D gene (6 bases). V was clipped by 6 bases and J by 0 bases, with 15 bases between them. The CDR3 loop spans 16 amino acids. Germline V gene lookup returns CDR1 LGHNT and CDR2 FRNRAP. CDR3 nucleotides: TGTGCTAGTGGCCTGCAGGGGTTAAATAGCAATCAGCCCCAGCATTTT. It encodes CASGLQGLNSNQPQHF.

This rearrangement joins TRBV20-1 to TRBJ1-6; D possibly corresponds to TRBD1 (5 bases). The V gene lost 0 bases and the J gene lost 0 bases, with 15 bases spanning the gap. From germline, CDR1 is DFQATT and CDR2 SNEGSKA (reference sequence). The CDR3 is 18 residues long. In nucleotides, the CDR3 is TGCAGTGCTAGAGAGATAACAGGATTGAGCTCCTATAATTCACCCCTCCACTTT. Its translation is CSAREITGLSSYNSPLHF.

The rearrangement links TRBV4-2 to TRBJ2-7; 9 positions agree with TRBD1. The CDR3 is made up of 16 amino acids. With V trimmed by 4 bases and J by 5 bases, 12 bases remained unmatched. Germline loops: CDR1 LGHNA, CDR2 YNFKEQ. CDR3 protein: CASSRTPGTGFHEQYF. The CDR3 DNA follows: TGTGCCAGCAGCCGAACCCCTGGGACAGGGTTCCACGAGCAGTACTTC.

V is TRBV13 and J is TRBJ1-2; a possible D gene is TRBD1 (5 bases). Germline-derived CDR1 and CDR2 are PRHDT and FYEKMQ (reference sequence). The CDR3 totals 12 residues. V lost 5 bases to trimming and J lost 6 bases, with 10 bases between them. The CDR3 nucleotides are TGTGCCAGCAGCGGCCAGGGAAATGGCTACACCTTC. Translated, it gives CASSGQGNGYTF.